Following are 18 T cell receptor beta chains from one sample sequenced in a study of blood T cell repertoires in COVID-19. The repertoire was sequenced with immunoSEQ multiplex PCR; TCRdb's copy has only in-frame clones and lacks some. The sample gives 330,000 or so clones, under 95% of which show up once; roughly 20% is in the top ten. Input material: PBMCs or T cells enriched from blood (not recorded which). The receptors derive from a woman under 40 who had recovered from COVID-19.

The chain combines TRBV11-3 with TRBJ1-1, with D maybe TRBD1 (5 bases). Per germline, CDR1 SGHNT and CDR2 YENEEA. Between the trimmed V and J ends, which lost 5 bases and 4 bases, there was a span of 14 bases. The CDR3 totals 14 residues. CDR3 DNA: TGTGCCAGCAGCCCTTTGGGGGGAGTCACTGAAGCTTTCTTT. It codes for CASSPLGGVTEAFF.

The chain has TRBV29-1 and TRBJ1-2, with D perhaps matching TRBD1 (5 bases). V was pared by 7 bases and J by 5 bases, with 20 bases between. Germline V gene data show CDR1 as SQVTM and CDR2 as ANQGSEA. CDR3 length: 14 amino acids. CDR3 in amino acids: CSAPDGGMSYGYTF. The CDR3 coding sequence is TGCAGCGCCCCCGACGGGGGGATGAGTTATGGCTACACCTTC. The whole variable domain, remainder taken from reference TRBV29-1 and TRBJ1-2, is SAVISQKPSRDICQRGTSLTIQCQVDSQVTMMFWYRQQPGQSLTLIATANQGSEATYESGFVIDKFPISRPNLTFSTLTVSNMSPEDSSIYLCSAPDGGMSYGYTFGSGTRLTVV.

The rearrangement joins TRBV7-9 to TRBJ1-2, with D possibly matching TRBD1 (6 bases). Trimming shortened V by 4 bases and J by 4 bases, and 16 bases separated the two germline ends. This CDR3 is 15 amino acids long. From germline, CDR1 is SEHNR and CDR2 FQNEAQ (reference sequence). As DNA, the CDR3 is TGTGCCAGCAGCTGGGCATTTGGGGGCGGCTATGGCTACACCTTC. It encodes CASSWAFGGGYGYTF.

This clone was seen a few times. The chain joins TRBV6-5 to TRBJ2-3, with D perhaps TRBD2 (5 bases). The CDR3 length is 15 residues. Trimming shortened V by 1 base and J by 1 base, and 9 bases separated the two germline ends. CDR1 is MNHEY, CDR2 SVGAGI, per germline. The chain's CDR3 is CASSYLRTGTDTQYF. The CDR3 DNA follows: TGTGCCAGCAGTTACTTAAGGACTGGCACAGATACGCAGTATTTT.

V is TRBV11-1 and J is TRBJ2-7, with D possibly matching TRBD1 (6 bases). Germline CDR1 and CDR2: SGHAT and FQDESV (reference sequence). Trimming took 8 bases from V and 3 from J, leaving 17 bases between them. This CDR3 spans 14 amino acids. The CDR3 protein is CASSHPTTGYEQYF. CDR3 sequence (DNA): TGTGCCAGCTCCCACCCCACGACAGGCTACGAGCAGTACTTC.

This clone has just one count. The chain employs TRBV27 and TRBJ1-5; no clear D gene. Germline lookup yields CDR1 MNHEY and CDR2 SMNVEV (reference sequence). The germline V and J ends were trimmed by 2 bases and 1 base, with 12 bases remaining between them. The CDR3 runs to 16 residues. The CDR3 bases are TGTGCCAGCAGTTTAATCGGCCGGGAGAGCAATCAGCCCCAGCATTTT. Protein: CASSLIGRESNQPQHF.

The rearrangement links TRBV10-3 to TRBJ2-1; possibly TRBD2 for D (5 bases). Germline V gene lookup returns CDR1 ENHRY and CDR2 SYGVKD. CDR3 length: 14 residues. The V end was cut by 1 base, the J end by 7 bases, with 11 bases between. The CDR3 loop reads CAISEFEGVNEQFF. CDR3 nucleotide sequence: TGTGCCATCAGTGAGTTCGAGGGAGTAAATGAGCAGTTCTTC.

The chain combines TRBV12-5 with TRBJ1-2; 10 bases are shared with TRBD1. Trimming removed 5 bases from V and 6 bases from J; junction bases left unmatched: 12. Per germline, CDR1 LGHNT and CDR2 FRNRAP. There are 16 residues in the CDR3. CDR3 sequence (DNA): TGTGCTAGTGGTCGGTCCCGGGACAGGGGTCGCGATGGCTACACCTTC. This gives the protein CASGRSRDRGRDGYTF.

CDR3 region: CASWGGLYGYTF. Written as DNA, the CDR3 is TGTGCCAGCTGGGGGGGACTTTATGGCTACACCTTC. The V gene is TRBV9, the J gene TRBJ1-2, with D perhaps matching TRBD1 (5 bases). Germline lookup yields CDR1 SGDLS and CDR2 YYNGEE. The CDR3 contains 12 residues. V shed 7 bases and J shed 5 bases, with 12 bases lying between them.

V gene TRBV6-5 combines with J gene TRBJ2-7; weak D call: TRBD2 (6 bases). Germline CDR1 and CDR2: MNHEY and SVGAGI. V was trimmed by 6 bases and J by 0 bases, leaving 15 bases between them. The CDR3 runs to 15 residues. CDR3 nucleotide sequence: TGTGCCAGCAGACCCGCCGGGACTGTCTCCTACGAGCAGTACTTC. Protein sequence: CASRPAGTVSYEQYF.

This chain connects TRBV5-1 to TRBJ2-1, with 8 bases that match TRBD2. The V gene end was trimmed by 7 bases and the J gene end by 2 bases; junction bases not matched to a gene: 14. Germline V gene lookup returns CDR1 SGHRS and CDR2 YFSETQ. CDR3 length: 17 residues. CDR3 bases: TGCGCCAGCCGTGCGGGGGGCGTCAGCGCCCCCTACAATGAGCAGTTCTTC. It encodes CASRAGGVSAPYNEQFF. The variable domain in full, with the rest retrieved from reference TRBV5-1 and TRBJ2-1, is KAGVTQTPRYLIKTRGQQVTLSCSPISGHRSVSWYQQTPGQGLQFLFEYFSETQRNKGNFPGRFSGRQFSNSRSEMNVSTLELGDSALYLCASRAGGVSAPYNEQFFGPGTRLTVL.

This chain joins TRBV2 and TRBJ2-1, with a possible D match to TRBD1 (6 bases). V lost 3 bases, J lost 5 bases, and 11 bases lay in between. Germline CDR1 is SNHLY and CDR2 is FYNNEI. The CDR3 length is 14 residues. The CDR3 loop reads CASSEGRGDNEQFF. For the CDR3, the DNA is TGTGCCAGCAGTGAGGGCAGGGGTGACAATGAGCAGTTCTTC.

The chain combines TRBV5-1 with TRBJ1-2; 7 bases are a match to TRBD1. Germline CDR1 is SGHRS and CDR2 is YFSETQ. V gave up 0 bases and J gave up 6 bases; unmatched junction bases: 8. The CDR3 length is 15 residues. This CDR3 reads CASSLEPDRADGYTF. Here the CDR3 DNA reads TGCGCCAGCAGCTTGGAACCCGACAGGGCGGATGGCTACACCTTC.

This clone was seen once. This CDR3 reads CASSAGLAGETQYF. In DNA form, the CDR3 reads TGTGCCAGCAGCGCGGGACTAGCTGGGGAGACCCAGTACTTC. The chain combines TRBV7-3 with TRBJ2-5; 9 bases are a match to TRBD2. V lost 5 bases, J lost 5 bases, and 6 bases stayed unmatched. Germline V CDR1 and CDR2: SGHTA, FQGTGA. This CDR3 is 14 amino acids long. The full variable domain, rest sourced from reference TRBV7-3 and TRBJ2-5, is GAGVSQTPSNKVTEKGKYVELRCDPISGHTALYWYRQSLGQGPEFLIYFQGTGAADDSGLPNDRFFAVRPEGSVSTLKIQRTERGDSAVYLCASSAGLAGETQYFGPGTRLLVL.

The J gene is TRBJ2-7, the V gene TRBV7-2; the D gene is possibly TRBD1 (6 bases). Germline lookup yields CDR1 SGHTA and CDR2 FQGNSA. The CDR3 spans 14 residues. V gave up 1 base and J gave up 4 bases, with 11 bases separating them. The CDR3 DNA reads as TGTGCCAGCAGCTTAGAAGGGGGTGGTTACGAGCAGTACTTC. Amino acid sequence: CASSLEGGGYEQYF.

The chain is built from TRBV19 and TRBJ2-7; tentatively, D is TRBD1 (6 bases). Trimming cost V 6 bases and J 8 bases, with 17 bases left between them. Germline CDR1 is LNHDA and CDR2 is SQIVND (reference sequence). This CDR3 has 13 amino acids. The CDR3 protein is CASSNTGSGKQYF. CDR3 nucleotides: TGTGCCAGTAGCAATACAGGGTCCGGGAAGCAGTACTTC.

This chain connects TRBV4-1 to TRBJ1-1, with D unresolved. CDR1 is MGHRA and CDR2 is YSYEKL in the germline V gene. The V and J ends lost 3 bases and 1 base respectively, with 12 bases between them. CDR3 length equals 15 residues. The CDR3 loop is CASSQTSIQNTEAFF. The CDR3 coding sequence is TGCGCCAGCAGCCAGACTTCAATCCAGAACACTGAAGCTTTCTTT.

This rearrangement joins TRBV11-2 to TRBJ2-1, with D perhaps TRBD1 (6 bases). This CDR3 is 14 amino acids long. Trimming pared 3 bases from V and 6 bases from J, leaving 12 bases between. CDR1 is SGHAT, CDR2 FQNNGV, per germline. This chain's CDR3 is CASSFPTGINEQFF. In nucleotides, the CDR3 is TGTGCCAGCAGCTTCCCTACAGGGATCAATGAGCAGTTCTTC.